The 5 T cell receptor beta chains below come from one sample, sequenced in a study of blood T cell repertoires in COVID-19. The protocol was immunoSEQ multiplex PCR, while the TCRdb copy is restricted to in-frame clones and leaves out a portion. The profile covers around 24,000 clones, with around four fifths appearing a single time and approximately 15% taken by the ten largest. The sequenced sample was peripheral blood. These receptors came from a man older than 75 with active or convalescent COVID-19.

This clone was seen once. The rearrangement links TRBV5-1 to TRBJ2-3; TRBD2 matches at 9 bases. The length of the CDR3 is 17 residues. The germline V gene has CDR1 SGHRS and CDR2 YFSETQ. V trimming: 3 bases; J trimming: 2 bases; junction bases outside the gene matches: 10. This CDR3 reads CASSSGTSRTYTDTQYF. In DNA, the CDR3 is TGCGCCAGCAGCTCCGGGACTAGCAGGACTTACACAGATACGCAGTATTTT.

This clone showed up just a few times. CDR3 region: CASSVGREASYEQYF. CDR3 in DNA: TGTGCCAGCAGCGTAGGGCGGGAGGCCTCCTACGAGCAGTACTTC. The chain employs TRBV9 and TRBJ2-7; TRBD2 agrees at 8 bases. Germline trimming cut 0 bases from V and 0 bases from J; bases unmatched to any gene: 2. In germline, CDR1 is SGDLS, CDR2 YYNGEE. CDR3 length: 15 residues. Full variable domain (remainder filled in from reference TRBV9 and TRBJ2-7): DSGVTQTPKHLITATGQRVTLRCSPRSGDLSVYWYQQSLDQGLQFLIQYYNGEERAKGNILERFSAQQFPDLHSELNLSSLELGDSALYFCASSVGREASYEQYFGPGTRLTVT.

The gene calls are TRBV27 and TRBJ2-7, with TRBD1 matching 11 bases. Germline V gene lookup returns CDR1 MNHEY and CDR2 SMNVEV (reference sequence). Trimming removed 5 bases from V and 2 bases from J; junction bases left unmatched: 5. The CDR3 has 15 residues. In nucleotides, the CDR3 is TGTGCCAGCAGTACCCGGACAGGGGGCACCTACGAGCAGTACTTC. Translated, it gives CASSTRTGGTYEQYF.

The chain couples TRBV11-3 to TRBJ2-2; 8 bases are shared with TRBD1. The CDR3 has 18 residues. The V gene's germline CDR1 is SGHNT and CDR2 YENEEA. With 4 bases clipped from V and 5 bases from J, the junction kept 15 bases outside the gene matches. The CDR3 DNA follows: TGTGCCAGCAGCTACCGTGGACAGGGATCTCTTAAAACCGGGGAGCTGTTTTTT. The encoded protein is CASSYRGQGSLKTGELFF.

The CDR3 protein is CASSLTQGFEQYF. DNA for the CDR3: TGTGCCAGCAGTTTAACACAGGGGTTCGAGCAGTACTTC. The rearrangement joins TRBV27 to TRBJ2-7; 7 nucleotides align to TRBD1. CDR3 length: 13 amino acids. Germline values: CDR1 MNHEY, CDR2 SMNVEV (reference sequence). With V trimmed by 2 bases and J by 6 bases, 4 bases remained unmatched.